This TCR beta chain came from a study of blood T cell repertoires in COVID-19. Study background: Specimens from acute and convalescent COVID-19 originated in the United States, Italy and Spain. The analysed material was cDNA or gDNA that came from T cells, B-cell-depleted T cells, or PBMCs.

Original data processing: Reference gene primer amplification in the assay estimated nucleated cell counts. The method was immunoSEQ multiplex PCR; TCRdb's version includes in-frame clones alone and lacks a portion of them. V, J and clone size derive from that table, while D and trimming were established from the DNA sequence. The repertoire holds over 70,000 clones, with about 90% as singletons. Looked up from germline, CDR1 is KGHSH and CDR2 is LQKENI. CDR3 length: 18 residues. Comment on this clone: One end of the junction varies from germline; a read error may be responsible.

In Seattle, patients joined the study during active infection and were tracked longitudinally. This sequence joins TRBV18 and TRBJ1-6; the match to TRBD1 covers 9 bases. Sequencing was performed on peripheral blood. The clonotype was recovered from a man younger than 30 with COVID-19, enrolled during active disease. The DNA for the CDR3 is TGTGCCAGCTCATCCCGGGACAGGGATCAAACACACTCCCCACCTCTCCACTTT. This codes for CASSSRDRDQTHSPPLHF.